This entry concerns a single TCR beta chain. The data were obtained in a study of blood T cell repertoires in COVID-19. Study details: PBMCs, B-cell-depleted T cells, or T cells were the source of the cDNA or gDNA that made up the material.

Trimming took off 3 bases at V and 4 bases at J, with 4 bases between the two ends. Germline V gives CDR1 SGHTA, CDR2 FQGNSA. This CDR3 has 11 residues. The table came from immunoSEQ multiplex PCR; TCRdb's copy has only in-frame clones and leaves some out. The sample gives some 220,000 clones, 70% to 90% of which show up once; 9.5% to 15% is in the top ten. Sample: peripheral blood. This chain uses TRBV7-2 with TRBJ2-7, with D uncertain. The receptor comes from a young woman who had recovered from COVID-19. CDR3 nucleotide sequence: TGTGCCAGCAGCTTTTCGTACGAGCAGTACTTC. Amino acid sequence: CASSFSYEQYF.